The next 7 T cell receptor beta chains were all read from a single sample in a study of regulatory T cells in long-lasting Graves disease. Described time point: newly diagnosed GD, antithyroid drugs for less than 3 months. Extracted PBMC RNA gave rise to the TCR library. HTBI primers from iRepertoire and Arm-PCR of CDR3 regions yielded the TCR beta libraries. MiXCR, run by TCRdb on the multiplex PCR reads, gives a single entry per CDR3 protein. Of over 350,000 distinct CDR3 sequences listed, around 16% are singletons. These records were also assigned to another study, of T cells in Graves' hyperthyroidism and ophthalmopathy.

The specimen was peripheral blood mononuclear cells (PBMCs), collected at new diagnosis, from a patient treated with antithyroid drugs. Receptors originate from a woman between 40 and 50 years old with Graves disease.

This clonotype was observed many times. The chain joins TRBV6-1 to TRBJ2-1; the D gene is possibly TRBD2 (6 bases). This CDR3 region has 14 residues. V was shortened by 4 bases and J by 9 bases, with 16 bases between the two germline ends. The V gene's germline CDR1 is MNHNS and CDR2 SASEGT. The CDR3 loop is CASSVSGPRREQFF. CDR3 nucleotide sequence: TGTGCCAGCAGTGTGAGCGGGCCTCGGCGTGAGCAGTTCTTC.

The rearrangement joins TRBV2 to TRBJ2-6; D ambiguous. V gave up 7 bases and J gave up 0 bases, with 7 bases separating them. Germline loops: CDR1 SNHLY, CDR2 FYNNEI. The length of the CDR3 is 14 residues. The CDR3 is CASTQDSGANVLTF. DNA for the CDR3: TGTGCCAGCACTCAGGACTCTGGGGCCAACGTCCTGACTTTC.

This clonotype was counted ten times or more. J is TRBJ2-7 and V is TRBV7-8; tentatively, D is TRBD1 (6 bases). V was clipped by 5 bases and J by 0 bases, with 17 bases between them. Per germline, CDR1 SGHVS and CDR2 FQNEAQ. The CDR3 length is 16 residues. The CDR3, as DNA: TGTGCCAGCAGCCCCTCGACCAGGGGAATCTCCTACGAGCAGTACTTC. Its translation: CASSPSTRGISYEQYF. The full variable domain, in which reference TRBV7-8 and TRBJ2-7 provide the parts outside the CDR3, is GAGVSQSPRYKVAKRGQDVALRCDPISGHVSLFWYQQALGQGPEFLTYFQNEAQLDKSGLPSDRFFAERPEGSVSTLKIQRTQQEDSAVYLCASSPSTRGISYEQYFGPGTRLTVT.

This clonotype came up many times. The chain employs TRBV12-3 or TRBV12-4 and TRBJ2-2, with TRBD2 as a possible D gene (6 bases). V was shortened by 4 bases and J by 3 bases, with 12 bases between the two germline ends. This CDR3 is 15 amino acids long. This CDR3 reads CASSWGGVDTGELFF. CDR3 nucleotides: TGTGCCAGCAGTTGGGGAGGTGTTGACACCGGGGAGCTGTTTTTT.

The genes are TRBV15 and TRBJ1-3; the match to TRBD1 covers 7 bases. The V and J ends lost 0 bases and 0 bases, in that order; junction bases with no gene match: 17. CDR1 and CDR2 from the germline V gene are LNHNV and YYDKDF (reference sequence). The CDR3 is 21 amino acids. Written as DNA, the CDR3 is TGTGCCACCAGCAGAGAACAATGGACAGGTTTCGGCCCAGACTCTGGAAACACCATATATTTT. It translates to CATSREQWTGFGPDSGNTIYF.

This clonotype was observed at least ten times. The chain is built from TRBV6-1 and TRBJ1-4, with 9 bases lining up with TRBD1. CDR1 and CDR2 (germline): MNHNS, SASEGT. Trimming removed 6 bases from V and 5 bases from J; junction bases left unmatched: 16. The CDR3 covers 18 residues. CDR3 DNA: TGTGCCAGCAGGGGGTTGGGGACAGGGATTTGGGGGAATGAAAAACTGTTTTTT. It translates to CASRGLGTGIWGNEKLFF.

This clonotype was found many times. V is TRBV18 and J is TRBJ2-5; unclear D gene. The V gene lost 3 bases and the J gene lost 4 bases, with 6 bases spanning the gap. The CDR3 is 12 amino acids. CDR1 and CDR2 from the germline V gene are KGHSH and LQKENI. Here the CDR3 reads CASSPGRETQYF. CDR3 nucleotide sequence: TGTGCCAGCTCACCCGGGCGAGAGACCCAGTACTTC.